One sample yielded the 5 T cell receptor beta chains listed below, sequenced in a study of CD8+CD57+ T cells in acquired aplastic anemia. Profiling of TCR beta VDJ combinations and CDR3 sequences used genomic DNA as template. One entry per CDR3 protein, called by TCRdb with MiXCR from the reads. The data show 55,000 to 80,000 distinct CDR3 sequences, under 65% seen once. The sample taken for sequencing was sorted CD4+, CD8+, or CD8+CD57+ T cells (not recorded which) from PBMCs. All receptors derive from a human donor in good health, serving as a control.

The chain carries TRBV7-9 and TRBJ2-5; D is unresolved. The V gene lost 5 bases and the J gene lost 2 bases, with 9 bases spanning the gap. Germline V gives CDR1 SEHNR, CDR2 FQNEAQ (reference sequence). The CDR3 spans 13 residues. The CDR3 here is CASSMTQQETQYF. CDR3 DNA: TGTGCCAGCAGCATGACTCAGCAAGAGACCCAGTACTTC.

The sample holds many counts of this clonotype. The V and J genes are TRBV5-4 and TRBJ2-7; D unresolved. V dropped 0 bases and J dropped 2 bases, with 3 bases sitting between them. The germline V gene encodes CDR1 SGHNT and CDR2 YYREEE (reference sequence). CDR3 size: 12 residues. The CDR3 region is CASSLDAYEQYF. The DNA of the CDR3 is TGTGCCAGCAGCTTGGATGCCTACGAGCAGTACTTC.

This clonotype was observed a handful of times. Written as DNA, the CDR3 is TGCGCCAGCAGCGCGGACGGAGGGACTAGCATGAGTGAGCAGTTCTTC. Amino acids: CASSADGGTSMSEQFF. This rearrangement joins TRBV5-1 to TRBJ2-1; 9 bases are shared with TRBD2. The V segment lost 4 bases and the J segment 9 bases; nucleotides outside the gene matches: 14. The CDR3 has 16 residues. Germline V gives CDR1 SGHRS, CDR2 YFSETQ.

J is TRBJ1-1 and V is TRBV29-1; TRBD1 aligns across 10 bases. V trimming: 6 bases; J trimming: 5 bases; junction bases outside the gene matches: 3. Germline V CDR1 and CDR2: SQVTM, ANQGSEA. The CDR3 extends over 12 amino acids. The CDR3 DNA reads TGCAGCGTGGGACAGGGGAAGACTGAAGCTTTCTTT. It yields the protein CSVGQGKTEAFF.

In the case of this clonotype: A much larger clone lies one base from this, so it may be a read error. CDR3 DNA: TGCAGTGCAGACATCGGGGAGAAAGGTCTCTACGAGCAGTACTTC. It codes for CSADIGEKGLYEQYF. J is TRBJ2-7 and V is TRBV20-1; tentatively, D is TRBD2 (5 bases). Germline V gives CDR1 DFQATT, CDR2 SNEGSKA (reference sequence). This CDR3 has 15 residues. V was pared by 6 bases and J by 3 bases, with 21 bases between.